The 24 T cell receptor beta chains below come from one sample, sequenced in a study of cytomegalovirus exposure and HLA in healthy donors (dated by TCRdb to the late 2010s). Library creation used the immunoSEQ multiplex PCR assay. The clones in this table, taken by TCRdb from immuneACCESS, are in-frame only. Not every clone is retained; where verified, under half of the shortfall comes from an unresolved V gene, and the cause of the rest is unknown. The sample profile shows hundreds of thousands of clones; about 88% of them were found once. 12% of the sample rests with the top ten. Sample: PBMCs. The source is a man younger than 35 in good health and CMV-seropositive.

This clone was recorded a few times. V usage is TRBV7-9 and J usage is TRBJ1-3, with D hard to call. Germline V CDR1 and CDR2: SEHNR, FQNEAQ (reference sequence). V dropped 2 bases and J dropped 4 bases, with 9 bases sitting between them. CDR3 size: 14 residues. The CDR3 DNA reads TGTGCCAGCAGCTTATTGGCCGGAGGAAACACCATATATTTT. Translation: CASSLLAGGNTIYF.

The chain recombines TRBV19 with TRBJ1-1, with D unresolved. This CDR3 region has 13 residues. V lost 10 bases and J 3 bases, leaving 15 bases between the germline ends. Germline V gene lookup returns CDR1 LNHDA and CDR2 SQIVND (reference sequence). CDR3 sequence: CATHEGGYTEAFF. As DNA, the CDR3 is TGTGCCACTCATGAGGGAGGGTACACTGAAGCTTTCTTT.

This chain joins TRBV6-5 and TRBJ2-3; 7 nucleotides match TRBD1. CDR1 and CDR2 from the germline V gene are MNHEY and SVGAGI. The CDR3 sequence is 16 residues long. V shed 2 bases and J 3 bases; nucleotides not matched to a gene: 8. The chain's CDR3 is CASSYGRAGGTDTQYF. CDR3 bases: TGTGCCAGCAGTTACGGTCGGGCAGGGGGAACAGATACGCAGTATTTT.

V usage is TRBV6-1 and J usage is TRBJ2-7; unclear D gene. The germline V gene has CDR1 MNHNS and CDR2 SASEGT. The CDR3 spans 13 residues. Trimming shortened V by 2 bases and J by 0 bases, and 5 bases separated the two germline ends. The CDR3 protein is CASSEQPSYEQYF. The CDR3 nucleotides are TGTGCCAGCAGTGAACAGCCCTCCTACGAGCAGTACTTC.

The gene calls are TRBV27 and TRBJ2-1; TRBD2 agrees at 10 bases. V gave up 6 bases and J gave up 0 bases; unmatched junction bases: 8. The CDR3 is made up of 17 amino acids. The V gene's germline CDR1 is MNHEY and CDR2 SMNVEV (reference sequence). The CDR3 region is CASRTSGLISSYNEQFF. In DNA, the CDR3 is TGTGCCAGCAGGACTAGCGGGCTCATCAGCTCCTACAATGAGCAGTTCTTC.

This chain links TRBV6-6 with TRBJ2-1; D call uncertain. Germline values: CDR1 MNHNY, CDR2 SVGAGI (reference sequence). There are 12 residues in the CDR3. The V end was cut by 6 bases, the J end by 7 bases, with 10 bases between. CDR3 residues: CASSPLGNEQFF. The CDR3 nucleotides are TGTGCCAGCAGCCCCCTGGGGAATGAGCAGTTCTTC.

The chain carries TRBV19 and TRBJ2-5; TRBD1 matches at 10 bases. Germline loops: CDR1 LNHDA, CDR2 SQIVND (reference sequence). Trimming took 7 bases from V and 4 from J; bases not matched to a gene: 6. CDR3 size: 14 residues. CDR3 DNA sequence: TGTGCCAGTACCCGAGGACAGGGGGGAGAGACCCAGTACTTC. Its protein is CASTRGQGGETQYF. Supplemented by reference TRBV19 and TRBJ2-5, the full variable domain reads DGGITQSPKYLFRKEGQNVTLSCEQNLNHDAMYWYRQDPGQGLRLIYYSQIVNDFQKGDIAEGYSVSREKKESFPLTVTSAQKNPTAFYLCASTRGQGGETQYFGPGTRLLVL.

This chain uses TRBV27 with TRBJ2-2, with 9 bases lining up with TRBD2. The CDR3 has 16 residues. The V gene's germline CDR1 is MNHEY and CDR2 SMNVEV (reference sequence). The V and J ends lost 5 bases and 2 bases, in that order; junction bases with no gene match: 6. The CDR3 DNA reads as TGTGCCAGCAGTCCGCTTAGCGGGAGAAACACCGGGGAGCTGTTTTTT. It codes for CASSPLSGRNTGELFF.

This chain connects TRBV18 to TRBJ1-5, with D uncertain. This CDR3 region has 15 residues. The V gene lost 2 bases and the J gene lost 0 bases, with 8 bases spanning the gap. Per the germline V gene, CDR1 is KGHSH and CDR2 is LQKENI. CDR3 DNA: TGTGCCAGCTCACCAAGCAGCGGTAGCAATCAGCCCCAGCATTTT. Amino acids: CASSPSSGSNQPQHF.

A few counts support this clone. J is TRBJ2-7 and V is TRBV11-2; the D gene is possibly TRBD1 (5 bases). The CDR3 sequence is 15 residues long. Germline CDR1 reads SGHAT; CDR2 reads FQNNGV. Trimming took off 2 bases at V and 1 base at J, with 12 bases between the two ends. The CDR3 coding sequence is TGTGCCAGCAGCTTAACAGGACCTACGTCCTACGAGCAGTACTTC. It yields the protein CASSLTGPTSYEQYF.

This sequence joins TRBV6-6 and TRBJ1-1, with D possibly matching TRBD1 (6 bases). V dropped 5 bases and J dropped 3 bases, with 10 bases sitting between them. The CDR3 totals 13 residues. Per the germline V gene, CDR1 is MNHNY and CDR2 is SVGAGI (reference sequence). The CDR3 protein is CASSHRGDTEAFF. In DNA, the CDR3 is TGTGCCAGCAGTCATAGGGGGGACACTGAAGCTTTCTTT.

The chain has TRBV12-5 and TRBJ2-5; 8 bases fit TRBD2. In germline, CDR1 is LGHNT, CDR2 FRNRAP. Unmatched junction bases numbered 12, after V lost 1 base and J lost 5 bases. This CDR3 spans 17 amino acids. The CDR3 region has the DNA TGTGCTAGTGGTTTGGGGGTAGCGGGATCGGTAGGCGAGACCCAGTACTTC. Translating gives CASGLGVAGSVGETQYF.

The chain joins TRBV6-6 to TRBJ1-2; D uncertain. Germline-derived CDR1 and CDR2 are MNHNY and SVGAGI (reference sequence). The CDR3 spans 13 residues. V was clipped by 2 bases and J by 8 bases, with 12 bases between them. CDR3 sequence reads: CASSYGQTSGYTF. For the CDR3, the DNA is TGTGCCAGCAGTTACGGTCAGACCTCGGGCTACACCTTC.

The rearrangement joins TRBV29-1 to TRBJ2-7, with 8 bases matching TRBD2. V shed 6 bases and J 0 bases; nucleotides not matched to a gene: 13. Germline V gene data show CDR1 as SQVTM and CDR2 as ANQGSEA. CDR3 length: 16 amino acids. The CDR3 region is CSVLSITSGNSYEQYF. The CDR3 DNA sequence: TGCAGCGTCCTCTCAATAACTAGCGGAAACTCCTACGAGCAGTACTTC.

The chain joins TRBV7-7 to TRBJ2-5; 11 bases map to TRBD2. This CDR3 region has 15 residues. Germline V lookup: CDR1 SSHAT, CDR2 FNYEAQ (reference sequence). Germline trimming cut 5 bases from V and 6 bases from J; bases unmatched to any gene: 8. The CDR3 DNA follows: TGTGCCAGCAGCGAAACTAGCGGGAGTTGGAAGACCCAGTACTTC. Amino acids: CASSETSGSWKTQYF.

CDR3 DNA: TGTGCCAGCAGCCAAGATCAACAAGGGGGCTACACCTTC. It codes for CASSQDQQGGYTF. This chain links TRBV14 with TRBJ1-2, with D hard to call. V was trimmed by 0 bases and J by 8 bases, leaving 10 bases between them. Germline values: CDR1 SGHDN, CDR2 FVKESK. This CDR3 contains 13 residues.

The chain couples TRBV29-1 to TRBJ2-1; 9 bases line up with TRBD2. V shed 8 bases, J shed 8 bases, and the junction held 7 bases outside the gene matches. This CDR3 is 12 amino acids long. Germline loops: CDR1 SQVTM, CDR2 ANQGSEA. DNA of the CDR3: TGCAGCTGGCGGGAGGGCCTGGATGAGCAGTTCTTC. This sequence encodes CSWREGLDEQFF.

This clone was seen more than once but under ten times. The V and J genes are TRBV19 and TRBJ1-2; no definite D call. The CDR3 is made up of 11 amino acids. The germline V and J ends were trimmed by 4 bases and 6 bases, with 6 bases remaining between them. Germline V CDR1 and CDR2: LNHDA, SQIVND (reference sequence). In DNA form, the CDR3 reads TGTGCCAGTAGTACTGGAGATGGCTACACCTTC. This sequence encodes CASSTGDGYTF.

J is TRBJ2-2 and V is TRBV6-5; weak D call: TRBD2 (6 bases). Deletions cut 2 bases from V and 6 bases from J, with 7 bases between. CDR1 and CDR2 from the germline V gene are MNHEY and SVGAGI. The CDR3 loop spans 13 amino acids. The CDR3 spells CASSYTGAGELFF. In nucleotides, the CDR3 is TGTGCCAGCAGTTACACGGGGGCCGGGGAGCTGTTTTTT.

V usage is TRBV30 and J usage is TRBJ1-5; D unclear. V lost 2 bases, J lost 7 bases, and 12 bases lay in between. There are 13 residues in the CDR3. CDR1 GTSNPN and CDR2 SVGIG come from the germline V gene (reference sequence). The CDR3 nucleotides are TGTGCCTGGAGTCATAATCAAGGACAGCCCCAGCATTTT. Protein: CAWSHNQGQPQHF.

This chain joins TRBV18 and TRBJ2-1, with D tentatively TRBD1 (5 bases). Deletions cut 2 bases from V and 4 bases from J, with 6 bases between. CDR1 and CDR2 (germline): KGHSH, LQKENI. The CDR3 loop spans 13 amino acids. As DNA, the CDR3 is TGTGCCAGCTCACCAACAGGTTACAATGAGCAGTTCTTC. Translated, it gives CASSPTGYNEQFF. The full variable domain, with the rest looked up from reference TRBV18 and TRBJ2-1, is NAGVMQNPRHLVRRRGQEARLRCSPMKGHSHVYWYRQLPEEGLKFMVYLQKENIIDESGMPKERFSAEFPKEGPSILRIQQVVRGDSAAYFCASSPTGYNEQFFGPGTRLTVL.

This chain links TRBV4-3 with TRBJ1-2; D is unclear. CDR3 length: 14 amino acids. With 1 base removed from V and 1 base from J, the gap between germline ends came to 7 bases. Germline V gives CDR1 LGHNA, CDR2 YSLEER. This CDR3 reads CASSQGQVNYGYTF. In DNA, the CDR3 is TGCGCCAGCAGCCAAGGTCAGGTTAACTATGGCTACACCTTC.

The CDR3 protein is CASSLVLAGGWTYNEQFF. The CDR3 region has the DNA TGCGCCAGCAGCTTGGTCCTAGCGGGAGGGTGGACCTACAATGAGCAGTTCTTC. The chain uses TRBV5-1 and TRBJ2-1; 12 nucleotides agree with TRBD2. The CDR3 totals 18 residues. The J segment lost 2 bases and the V segment lost 0 bases, leaving 6 bases of the junction unmatched. Germline V lookup: CDR1 SGHRS, CDR2 YFSETQ.

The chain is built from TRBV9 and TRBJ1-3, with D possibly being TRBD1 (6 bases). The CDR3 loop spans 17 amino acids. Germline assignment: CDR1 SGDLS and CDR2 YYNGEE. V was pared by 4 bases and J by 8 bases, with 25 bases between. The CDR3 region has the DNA TGTGCCAGCAGCCCACCCCCAGAGGCGACAGGTCGGGACACCATATATTTT. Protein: CASSPPPEATGRDTIYF.